This T cell receptor beta chain comes out of a study of OX40 agonist ivuxolimab in advanced cancers. Looking at the study overall: Three patients, one with hepatocellular carcinoma and two with cutaneous melanoma, achieved partial responses.

The CDR3 is 18 amino acids. The trim removed 4 bases at V and 0 bases at J, leaving 11 bases unmatched. CDR1 and CDR2 from the germline V gene are LNHDA and SQIVND (reference sequence). Measured with immunoSEQ multiplex PCR; TCRdb has only the in-frame clones, and not every one. The sample consists of 72,000 or so clones, around 90% of them appearing once. This specimen was CD4+ or CD8+ T cells sorted from blood, taken in a trial of the OX40 agonist ivuxolimab. The receptor's source is an adult with an advanced solid tumor such as melanoma, head and neck, liver or kidney cancer. The V gene is TRBV19, the J gene TRBJ2-1, with 8 bases lining up with TRBD2. The DNA of the CDR3 is TGTGCCAGTAGTACCCTAAGGAGCGGGAGAACCTCCTACAATGAGCAGTTCTTC. Protein sequence: CASSTLRSGRTSYNEQFF.